This T cell receptor beta chain was captured in a study of cytomegalovirus exposure and HLA in healthy donors. Primers: 60 Vbeta forward and 13 Jbeta reverse. Profiled with immunoSEQ multiplex PCR; TCRdb holds only in-frame clones, not every one. Of hundreds of thousands of clones listed, 82% are singletons. Broader study findings: CMV serostatus alone was available as immune exposure information. Other equally common chains were less clonally expanded than HLA-associated TCR beta chains, a later analysis showed. Reported results showed that the classifier diagnosed cytomegalovirus status with high specificity and sensitivity.

This clone appeared once. Antigen: not known. CDR1 and CDR2 (germline): MRHNA, SNTAGT. The V segment lost 6 bases and the J segment 2 bases; nucleotides outside the gene matches: 4. This CDR3 comprises 15 residues. V and J are TRBV6-4 and TRBJ2-2; TRBD2 matches 9 bases. This clonotype was sampled from a middle-aged man in good health and CMV-seropositive. The sequenced sample consisted of PBMCs. The CDR3 protein is CASSATSGNTGELFF. The CDR3 coding sequence is TGTGCCAGCAGCGCGACTAGCGGCAACACCGGGGAGCTGTTTTTT.